This TCR beta chain was profiled in a study of molecular identifiers for immune sequencing clone quantification. It was with previously described methods and listed TCR primers that bulk TCR libraries were made. Using its own MiXCR run on the PCR reads, TCRdb lists one record per CDR3 protein. The sample contains around 480,000 distinct CDR3 sequences, around 21% of which appear only once. This clonotype was seen only a few times. Sorted cell numbers of roughly 17,000 to 1,000,000, with 10%, 30% or 50% RNA, served as input for naive CD8 libraries. The CD8+CD4-CCR7+CD45RA+ phenotype defined the sorted naive CD8 T cells. The CDR3 has 19 amino acids. CDR1 and CDR2 (germline): SGDLS, YYNGEE. V shed 0 bases, J shed 0 bases, and the junction held 13 bases outside the gene matches.

Sequencing was performed on naive CD8+ T cells from blood, with Jurkat cell RNA spiked in. Stated subset: FACS-sorted CD8+CD4-CCR7+CD45RA+ naive T cells. The chain is built from TRBV9 and TRBJ2-3; 7 bases align to TRBD2. This sequence was found in a human donor in good health. Some libraries in this study had Jurkat cell RNA spiked in. The CDR3 DNA is TGTGCCAGCAGCGTAGATGGGCTAGCGGAGGTAACTAGCACAGATACGCAGTATTTT. It encodes CASSVDGLAEVTSTDTQYF.